These 2 T cell receptor beta chains were sequenced from one sample in a study of T-cell memory formation after mild COVID-19. In TCRdb, the 5' RACE reads were re-called with MiXCR into one record per CDR3 protein. The sample includes 270,000 or so distinct CDR3 sequences, about a sixth seen only once; the top ten take roughly 23%. The sequenced sample consisted of PBMCs or a T cell subset sorted from them (not recorded which). These receptors were obtained from a man between 18 and 35 years old who had mild COVID-19 (a few samples of this study predate the infection). Cell type and time point are not known.

The chain combines TRBV6-1 with TRBJ1-5; the D is unclear. CDR3 length: 14 amino acids. Germline loops: CDR1 MNHNS, CDR2 SASEGT. V was cut by 4 bases and J by 0 bases, with 7 bases left in between. CDR3 sequence: CASSVEDSNQPQHF. In nucleotides, the CDR3 is TGTGCCAGCAGTGTGGAAGATAGCAATCAGCCCCAGCATTTT.

This clonotype showed up just a few times. The rearrangement uses TRBV7-7 and TRBJ2-7; 7 nucleotides match TRBD1. The CDR3 runs 14 residues. The germline gives CDR1 SSHAT, CDR2 FNYEAQ (reference sequence). The V gene end was trimmed by 5 bases and the J gene end by 1 base; junction bases not matched to a gene: 5. This CDR3 is CASSPRTGSYEQYF. In DNA, the CDR3 is TGTGCCAGCAGCCCCCGGACAGGATCCTACGAGCAGTACTTC.